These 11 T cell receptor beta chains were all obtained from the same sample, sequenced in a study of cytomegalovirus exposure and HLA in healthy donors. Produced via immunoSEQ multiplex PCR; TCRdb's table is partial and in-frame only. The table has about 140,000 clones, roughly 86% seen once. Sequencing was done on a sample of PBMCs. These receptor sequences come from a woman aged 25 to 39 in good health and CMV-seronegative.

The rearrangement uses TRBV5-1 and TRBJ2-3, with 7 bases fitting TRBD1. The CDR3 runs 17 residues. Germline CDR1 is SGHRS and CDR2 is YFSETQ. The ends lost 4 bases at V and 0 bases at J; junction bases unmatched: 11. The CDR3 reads CASSLSNRGISTDTQYF. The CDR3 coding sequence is TGCGCCAGCAGCCTAAGTAACAGGGGCATAAGCACAGATACGCAGTATTTT.

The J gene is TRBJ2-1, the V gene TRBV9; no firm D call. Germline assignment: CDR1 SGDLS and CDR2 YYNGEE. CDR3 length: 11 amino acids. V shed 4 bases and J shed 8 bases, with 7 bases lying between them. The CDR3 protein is CASSSRDEQFF. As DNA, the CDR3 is TGTGCCAGCAGCTCTCGGGATGAGCAGTTCTTC.

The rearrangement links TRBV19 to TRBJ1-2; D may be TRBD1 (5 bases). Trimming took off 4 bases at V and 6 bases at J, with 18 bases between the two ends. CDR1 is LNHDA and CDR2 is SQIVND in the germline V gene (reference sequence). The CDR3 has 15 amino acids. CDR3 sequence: CASSRQTNAGNGYTF. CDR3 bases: TGTGCCAGTAGTAGACAGACCAACGCTGGGAATGGCTACACCTTC.

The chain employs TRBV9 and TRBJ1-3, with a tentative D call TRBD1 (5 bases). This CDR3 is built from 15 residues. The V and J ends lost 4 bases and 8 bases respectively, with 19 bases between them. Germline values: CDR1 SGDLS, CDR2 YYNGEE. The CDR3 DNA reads TGTGCCAGCAGCTCCCAGGGTATTTATCTGGACACCATATATTTT. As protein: CASSSQGIYLDTIYF.

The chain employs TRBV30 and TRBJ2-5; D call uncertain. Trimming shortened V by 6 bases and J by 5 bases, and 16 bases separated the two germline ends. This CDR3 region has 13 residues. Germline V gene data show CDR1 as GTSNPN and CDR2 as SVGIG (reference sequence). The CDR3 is CACQIRQAETQYF. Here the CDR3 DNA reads TGTGCCTGCCAGATAAGGCAGGCGGAGACCCAGTACTTC.

In nucleotides, the CDR3 is TGTGCCAGCAAATTCAGGGAAGGGGGCACTGAAGCTTTCTTT. Its translation is CASKFREGGTEAFF. The chain joins TRBV6-5 to TRBJ1-1; D may be TRBD1 (6 bases). Germline CDR1 MNHEY, CDR2 SVGAGI. The CDR3 totals 14 residues. V was cut by 7 bases and J by 4 bases, with 16 bases left in between.

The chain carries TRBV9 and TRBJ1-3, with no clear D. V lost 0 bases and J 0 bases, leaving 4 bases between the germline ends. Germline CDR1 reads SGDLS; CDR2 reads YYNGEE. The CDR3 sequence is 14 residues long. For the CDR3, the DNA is TGTGCCAGCAGCGTAGTGAGCTCTGGAAACACCATATATTTT. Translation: CASSVVSSGNTIYF.

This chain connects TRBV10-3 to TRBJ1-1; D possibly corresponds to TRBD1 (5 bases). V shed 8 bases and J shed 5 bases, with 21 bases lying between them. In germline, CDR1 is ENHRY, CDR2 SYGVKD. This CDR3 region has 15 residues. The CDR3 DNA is TGTGCCATCCGGAGATTTCTCGACAGTGCAACTGAAGCTTTCTTT. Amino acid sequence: CAIRRFLDSATEAFF.

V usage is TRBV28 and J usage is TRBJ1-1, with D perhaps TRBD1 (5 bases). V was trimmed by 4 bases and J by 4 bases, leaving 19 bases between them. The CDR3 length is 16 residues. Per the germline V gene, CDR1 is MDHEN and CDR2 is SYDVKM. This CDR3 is CASSSDFRGDGTEAFF. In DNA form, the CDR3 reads TGTGCCAGCAGTTCCGATTTTAGGGGTGACGGCACTGAAGCTTTCTTT.

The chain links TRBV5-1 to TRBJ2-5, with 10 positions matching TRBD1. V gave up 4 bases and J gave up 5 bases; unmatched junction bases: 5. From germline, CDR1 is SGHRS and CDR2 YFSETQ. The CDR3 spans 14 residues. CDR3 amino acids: CASSRGQGVETQYF. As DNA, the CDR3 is TGCGCCAGCAGCCGAGGACAGGGGGTGGAGACCCAGTACTTC.

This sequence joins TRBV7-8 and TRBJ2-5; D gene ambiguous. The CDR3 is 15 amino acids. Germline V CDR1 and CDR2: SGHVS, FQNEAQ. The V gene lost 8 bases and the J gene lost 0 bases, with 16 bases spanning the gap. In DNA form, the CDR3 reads TGTGCCAGCGGGTTGGGCACGAGATACCAAGAGACCCAGTACTTC. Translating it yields CASGLGTRYQETQYF. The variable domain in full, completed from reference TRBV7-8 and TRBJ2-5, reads GAGVSQSPRYKVAKRGQDVALRCDPISGHVSLFWYQQALGQGPEFLTYFQNEAQLDKSGLPSDRFFAERPEGSVSTLKIQRTQQEDSAVYLCASGLGTRYQETQYFGPGTRLLVL.